Each of the 18 T cell receptor beta chains below was sequenced from the same sample in a study of T cell responses to AZD1222 COVID-19 vaccine. Assay: immunoSEQ multiplex PCR; the TCRdb copy retains only in-frame clones and omits some. The repertoire holds some 99,000 clones, with around 87% as singletons. The sequencing used peripheral blood, collected 28 days after the second AZD1222 dose. The source of these receptors is an adult who received the AZD1222 COVID-19 vaccine.

This chain joins TRBV4-2 and TRBJ2-3; D is possibly TRBD2 (7 bases). CDR3 length: 16 residues. Germline V lookup: CDR1 LGHNA, CDR2 YNFKEQ. The V gene lost 7 bases and the J gene lost 6 bases, with 23 bases spanning the gap. CDR3 sequence: CASTPREGGASDTQYF. The CDR3 DNA is TGTGCCAGCACCCCAAGGGAGGGGGGGGCATCTGATACGCAGTATTTT.

The CDR3 DNA sequence: TGTGCCAGCAGCTTAGTGTCTCAGGGGGGATTTTCTGAAGCTTTCTTT. The encoded protein is CASSLVSQGGFSEAFF. The chain links TRBV7-8 to TRBJ1-1; 7 nucleotides align to TRBD1. The CDR3 is made up of 16 amino acids. The V segment lost 1 base and the J segment 6 bases; nucleotides outside the gene matches: 11. CDR1 and CDR2 from the germline V gene are SGHVS and FQNEAQ.

V and J are TRBV3-1 (or the pseudogene TRBV3-2) and TRBJ2-2, with TRBD1 matching over 7 bases. Germline loops: CDR1 LGHDT, CDR2 YNNKEL (reference sequence). V shed 4 bases and J 4 bases; nucleotides not matched to a gene: 6. The CDR3 loop spans 15 amino acids. The CDR3 DNA is TGTGCCAGCAGCCGGGCAGGGGGTAGCACCGGGGAGCTGTTTTTT. Amino acid sequence: CASSRAGGSTGELFF.

The chain joins TRBV3-1 (or the pseudogene TRBV3-2) to TRBJ2-7, with D possibly TRBD1 on 5 matching bases. Deletions cut 0 bases from V and 3 bases from J, with 6 bases between. Germline loops: CDR1 LGHDT, CDR2 YNNKEL (reference sequence). The CDR3 spans 13 residues. CDR3 in amino acids: CASSQEQDYEQYF. The CDR3 DNA is TGTGCCAGCAGCCAAGAACAGGACTACGAGCAGTACTTC.

This chain uses TRBV7-3 with TRBJ2-3, with 9 bases that match TRBD2. After removal of 3 bases from V and 3 bases from J, the junction contained 4 bases not matched to a gene. CDR3 length equals 15 residues. Germline lookup yields CDR1 SGHTA and CDR2 FQGTGA. This CDR3 reads CASSFNSGGTDTQYF. The CDR3 coding sequence is TGTGCCAGCAGCTTCAATAGCGGGGGAACAGATACGCAGTATTTT.

The chain combines TRBV7-9 with TRBJ2-7; no firm D call. Deletions cut 4 bases from V and 5 bases from J, with 12 bases between. The CDR3 covers 13 residues. The V gene's germline CDR1 is SEHNR and CDR2 FQNEAQ (reference sequence). CDR3 amino acids: CASSSSRSHEQYF. DNA of the CDR3: TGTGCCAGCAGCTCATCAAGGAGCCACGAGCAGTACTTC. The complete variable domain, with remaining parts taken from reference TRBV7-9 and TRBJ2-7, reads DTGVSQNPRHKITKRGQNVTFRCDPISEHNRLYWYRQTLGQGPEFLTYFQNEAQLEKSRLLSDRFSAERPKGSFSTLEIQRTEQGDSAMYLCASSSSRSHEQYFGPGTRLTVT.

This chain uses TRBV16 with TRBJ2-7; D call uncertain. Between the trimmed V and J ends, which lost 2 bases and 1 base, there was a span of 15 bases. The CDR3 totals 16 residues. From germline, CDR1 is KGHSY and CDR2 FQNENV. Here the CDR3 reads CASSQGNRIVSYEQYF. CDR3 DNA sequence: TGTGCCAGCAGCCAAGGGAATAGGATAGTATCCTACGAGCAGTACTTC.

V and J are TRBV6-2 or TRBV6-3 and TRBJ1-1; D is unresolved. The CDR3 is made up of 14 amino acids. V shed 2 bases and J shed 3 bases, with 10 bases lying between them. Germline CDR1 and CDR2: MNHEY and SVGEGT. The CDR3 here is CASSYDRPYTEAFF. The CDR3 DNA sequence: TGTGCCAGCAGTTACGATAGACCCTACACTGAAGCTTTCTTT.

The chain couples TRBV27 to TRBJ2-3, with D possibly matching TRBD1 (5 bases). Germline values: CDR1 MNHEY, CDR2 SMNVEV (reference sequence). The CDR3 extends over 15 amino acids. V was trimmed by 4 bases and J by 1 base, leaving 12 bases between them. This CDR3 reads CASSSPGLGTDTQYF. The CDR3 bases are TGTGCCAGCAGTTCTCCAGGGCTCGGCACAGATACGCAGTATTTT.

The chain couples TRBV30 to TRBJ1-1; D may be TRBD1 (6 bases). Trimming took off 5 bases at V and 4 bases at J, with 14 bases between the two ends. The germline CDR1 and CDR2 sequences are GTSNPN and SVGIG (reference sequence). The CDR3 covers 13 residues. In DNA form, the CDR3 reads TGTGCCTGGCTCAGGGGAGGAGGCACTGAAGCTTTCTTT. This sequence encodes CAWLRGGGTEAFF.

The chain uses TRBV4-2 and TRBJ1-3; D is unresolved. Germline CDR1 reads LGHNA; CDR2 reads YNFKEQ. The CDR3 covers 14 residues. V was cut by 0 bases and J by 2 bases, with 5 bases left in between. The CDR3 reads CASSQEQAGNTIYF. The CDR3 DNA sequence: TGTGCCAGCAGCCAAGAGCAGGCTGGAAACACCATATATTTT.

The chain couples TRBV4-3 to TRBJ1-2; D gene unclear. In germline, CDR1 is LGHNA, CDR2 YSLEER. The V end lost 0 bases, the J end lost 3 bases, and 8 bases lay between the germline ends. The CDR3 loop spans 14 amino acids. CDR3 DNA: TGCGCCAGCAGCCAAGAGAACAGCCACTATGGCTACACCTTC. Protein: CASSQENSHYGYTF.

The chain couples TRBV6-1 to TRBJ2-7; the match to TRBD2 covers 7 bases. CDR3 length: 14 residues. The germline V gene has CDR1 MNHNS and CDR2 SASEGT. V shed 3 bases and J 3 bases; nucleotides not matched to a gene: 5. The CDR3 nucleotides are TGTGCCAGCAGTGAGGGGGGGGAATACTACGAGCAGTACTTC. Amino acid sequence: CASSEGGEYYEQYF.

This chain uses TRBV5-1 with TRBJ1-2; TRBD1 might be the D (6 bases). With 0 bases removed from V and 4 bases from J, the gap between germline ends came to 13 bases. In germline, CDR1 is SGHRS, CDR2 YFSETQ. The CDR3 contains 15 residues. CDR3 sequence (DNA): TGCGCCAGCAGCTTGGCAGGGGATGTTGGCTATGGCTACACCTTC. It codes for CASSLAGDVGYGYTF.

This clone was counted between two and nine times. The V call is TRBV7-2, the J call TRBJ2-5, with D perhaps TRBD2 (7 bases). The CDR3 sequence is 14 residues long. The V end was cut by 0 bases, the J end by 4 bases, with 9 bases between. In germline, CDR1 is SGHTA, CDR2 FQGNSA. CDR3 sequence (DNA): TGTGCCAGCAGCTTAGCGGGGGGGCCAGAGACCCAGTACTTC. It yields the protein CASSLAGGPETQYF.

This rearrangement joins TRBV4-1 to TRBJ2-2; D call uncertain. The V end was cut by 0 bases, the J end by 7 bases, with 15 bases between. The germline CDR1 and CDR2 sequences are MGHRA and YSYEKL. This CDR3 region has 16 residues. The CDR3 sequence is CASSQDPPGANGELFF. DNA for the CDR3: TGCGCCAGCAGCCAAGATCCGCCAGGCGCTAACGGGGAGCTGTTTTTT.

This clone came up once. This rearrangement joins TRBV7-6 to TRBJ1-3, with 9 bases that match TRBD1. Germline-derived CDR1 and CDR2 are SGHVS and FNYEAQ. V lost 5 bases to trimming and J lost 2 bases; unmatched junction nucleotides: 10. The CDR3 loop spans 17 amino acids. DNA of the CDR3: TGTGCCAGCAGCCTCTCCGCCGGGACAGGGACTGGAAACACCATATATTTT. This sequence encodes CASSLSAGTGTGNTIYF.

This clone was detected only once. The rearrangement joins TRBV30 to TRBJ2-2; 8 bases agree with TRBD1. The CDR3 is made up of 16 amino acids. V was clipped by 2 bases and J by 7 bases; unmatched bases: 12. The germline V gene has CDR1 GTSNPN and CDR2 SVGIG (reference sequence). CDR3 DNA: TGTGCCTGGAGTACCTCCTGGACAGGGAAGGGCGGGGAGCTGTTTTTT. This translates into CAWSTSWTGKGGELFF.